The 32 T cell receptor beta chains in this list originate from one sample, sequenced in a study of response to subunit inactivated influenza vaccine. TCRdb passed the RT-PCR reads through MiXCR, listing each CDR3 protein once. The data show 400,000 to 650,000 distinct CDR3 sequences, roughly 7.9% seen once. The source was PBMCs from blood, collected 23 months after vaccination. These receptors were obtained from a man in his fifties or sixties who received an inactivated influenza vaccine.

The rearrangement links TRBV18 to TRBJ2-3, with 7 bases aligning to TRBD1. CDR3 length: 14 residues. Germline loops: CDR1 KGHSH, CDR2 LQKENI. Trimming removed 3 bases from V and 10 bases from J; junction bases left unmatched: 10. DNA of the CDR3: TGTGCCAGCTCACCTCGACAGGGAAAGGAGGCGCAGTATTTT. It specifies CASSPRQGKEAQYF. The full variable domain, completed using reference TRBV18 and TRBJ2-3, is NAGVMQNPRHLVRRRGQEARLRCSPMKGHSHVYWYRQLPEEGLKFMVYLQKENIIDESGMPKERFSAEFPKEGPSILRIQQVVRGDSAAYFCASSPRQGKEAQYFGPGTRLTVL.

This clonotype has at least ten counts. CDR3 sequence reads: CSVVSGGADTQYF. The CDR3 DNA reads TGCAGCGTTGTTAGCGGGGGGGCAGATACGCAGTATTTT. The J gene is TRBJ2-3, the V gene TRBV29-1, with 11 bases matching TRBD2. The CDR3 covers 13 residues. From germline, CDR1 is SQVTM and CDR2 ANQGSEA. Trimming removed 4 bases from V and 4 bases from J; junction bases left unmatched: 1.

This clonotype was counted at least ten times. The J gene is TRBJ1-2, the V gene TRBV6-1, with no clear D. CDR3 size: 13 residues. Germline assignment: CDR1 MNHNS and CDR2 SASEGT. The V end lost 6 bases, the J end lost 6 bases, and 14 bases lay between the germline ends. Here the CDR3 reads CASRRSGDDGYTF. The CDR3 bases are TGTGCCAGCAGGAGGTCAGGCGACGATGGCTACACCTTC.

This clonotype came up many times. V usage is TRBV20-1 and J usage is TRBJ1-1, with 8 bases aligning to TRBD1. Looked up from germline, CDR1 is DFQATT and CDR2 is SNEGSKA (reference sequence). This CDR3 spans 13 amino acids. The V segment lost 6 bases and the J segment 5 bases; nucleotides outside the gene matches: 8. The CDR3 DNA follows: TGCAGTGCCTCGGACAGGGTGGGGACTGAAGCTTTCTTT. Its protein is CSASDRVGTEAFF.

This clonotype was observed many times. V gene TRBV12-3 or TRBV12-4 combines with J gene TRBJ2-7; TRBD2 aligns across 9 bases. The CDR3 is 15 residues long. The V segment lost 3 bases and the J segment 0 bases; nucleotides outside the gene matches: 3. Here the CDR3 reads CASSLTSGISYEQYF. In nucleotides, the CDR3 is TGTGCCAGCAGTTTGACTAGCGGAATCTCCTACGAGCAGTACTTC.

There are a few counts of this clonotype. The chain links TRBV29-1 to TRBJ1-1; D gene unclear. This CDR3 has 12 residues. Trimming took off 1 base at V and 6 bases at J, with 9 bases between the two ends. Germline V lookup: CDR1 SQVTM, CDR2 ANQGSEA. CDR3 nucleotides: TGCAGCGTTGAAGGGCTGGGCGCTGAAGCTTTCTTT. This encodes CSVEGLGAEAFF.

This clonotype was observed a handful of times. V usage is TRBV28 and J usage is TRBJ2-1; D is ambiguous. This CDR3 contains 16 residues. V was trimmed by 6 bases and J by 0 bases, leaving 15 bases between them. Germline V gives CDR1 MDHEN, CDR2 SYDVKM. The CDR3 sequence: CASSATDRYSYNEQFF. CDR3 sequence (DNA): TGTGCCAGCAGCGCAACGGACCGCTACTCCTACAATGAGCAGTTCTTC.

The chain couples TRBV7-9 to TRBJ2-1, with 13 bases identical to TRBD2. V dropped 2 bases and J dropped 7; count of bases not matched to a gene: 8. CDR1 is SEHNR, CDR2 FQNEAQ, per germline (reference sequence). The CDR3 length is 17 residues. CDR3 bases: TGTGCCAGCAGCTTAAGGCCCTTACTAGCGGGGGGGAATGAGCAGTTCTTC. As protein: CASSLRPLLAGGNEQFF. Supplemented by reference TRBV7-9 and TRBJ2-1, the full variable domain reads DTGVSQNPRHKITKRGQNVTFRCDPISEHNRLYWYRQTLGQGPEFLTYFQNEAQLEKSRLLSDRFSAERPKGSFSTLEIQRTEQGDSAMYLCASSLRPLLAGGNEQFFGPGTRLTVL.

The sample holds many counts of this clonotype. The rearrangement joins TRBV5-1 to TRBJ2-3, with D possibly matching TRBD1 (6 bases). The germline gives CDR1 SGHRS, CDR2 YFSETQ. Trimming removed 4 bases at V and 0 bases at J, with 12 bases between. CDR3 size: 15 residues. CDR3 sequence reads: CASSDGTQSTDTQYF. CDR3 bases: TGCGCCAGCAGCGACGGGACACAGAGCACAGATACGCAGTATTTT.

By frequency in the sample, this clonotype is medium-sized. The chain is built from TRBV2 and TRBJ2-1, with D perhaps TRBD2 (6 bases). The germline CDR1 and CDR2 sequences are SNHLY and FYNNEI. The V end was cut by 8 bases, the J end by 4 bases, with 12 bases between. This CDR3 contains 13 residues. CDR3 nucleotides: TGTGCCAGCGGACCGGCGGGGTACAATGAGCAGTTCTTC. Protein sequence: CASGPAGYNEQFF. The whole variable domain, filled in from reference TRBV2 and TRBJ2-1, reads EPEVTQTPSHQVTQMGQEVILRCVPISNHLYFYWYRQILGQKVEFLVSFYNNEISEKSEIFDDQFSVERPDGSNFTLKIRSTKLEDSAMYFCASGPAGYNEQFFGPGTRLTVL.

The chain employs TRBV29-1 and TRBJ2-3, with 12 bases fitting TRBD2. CDR1 is SQVTM, CDR2 ANQGSEA, per germline. V trimming: 7 bases; J trimming: 2 bases; junction bases outside the gene matches: 16. This CDR3 has 18 amino acids. The CDR3 DNA is TGCAGCGCTAAGACTAGCGGGAGAACGATGGTAGCCACAGATACGCAGTATTTT. Translated: CSAKTSGRTMVATDTQYF.

This rearrangement joins TRBV14 to TRBJ2-2; tentatively, D is TRBD1 (6 bases). The ends were cut back, 2 bases at V and 5 bases at J, with 15 bases in the middle. Per germline, CDR1 SGHDN and CDR2 FVKESK. This CDR3 has 16 amino acids. CDR3 residues: CASSQLTGKRTGELFF. CDR3 DNA: TGTGCCAGCAGCCAACTTACAGGGAAACGGACCGGGGAGCTGTTTTTT.

In this sample, this clonotype turned up many times. The J gene is TRBJ1-3, the V gene TRBV7-2; unclear D gene. Germline CDR1 SGHTA, CDR2 FQGNSA. V was clipped by 4 bases and J by 9 bases, with 16 bases between them. The CDR3 is made up of 14 amino acids. The CDR3 spells CASSSRMNVGTIYF. DNA of the CDR3: TGTGCCAGCAGCTCCCGCATGAACGTGGGCACCATATATTTT. The whole variable domain, remainder taken from reference TRBV7-2 and TRBJ1-3, is GAGVSQSPSNKVTEKGKDVELRCDPISGHTALYWYRQSLGQGLEFLIYFQGNSAPDKSGLPSDRFSAERTGGSVSTLTIQRTQQEDSAVYLCASSSRMNVGTIYFGEGSWLTVV.

V and J are TRBV6-5 and TRBJ2-1, with D perhaps TRBD2 (5 bases). Trimming took off 4 bases at V and 6 bases at J, with 19 bases between the two ends. The CDR3 totals 16 residues. Per the germline V gene, CDR1 is MNHEY and CDR2 is SVGAGI. This chain's CDR3 is CASSSSNSGMGNEQFF. The CDR3 DNA reads TGTGCCAGCAGTTCCTCTAACTCGGGAATGGGCAATGAGCAGTTCTTC.

At least ten counts were recorded for this clonotype. J is TRBJ2-1 and V is TRBV7-9; tentative D call: TRBD1 (5 bases). The CDR3 is 14 amino acids. Trimming removed 2 bases from V and 5 bases from J, with 10 bases in between. Looked up from germline, CDR1 is SEHNR and CDR2 is FQNEAQ (reference sequence). The CDR3 DNA reads TGTGCCAGCAGCTTAACTCAGGGTCACAATGAGCAGTTCTTC. Translation: CASSLTQGHNEQFF.

The sample holds many counts of this clonotype. This sequence joins TRBV14 and TRBJ2-6; 7 bases fit TRBD1. Germline V lookup: CDR1 SGHDN, CDR2 FVKESK. With V trimmed by 1 base and J by 4 bases, 10 bases remained unmatched. This CDR3 is 18 amino acids long. The CDR3 coding sequence is TGTGCCAGCAGCCAAGTGAGGGACAGCCGTTGGGGGGCCAACGTCCTGACTTTC. As protein: CASSQVRDSRWGANVLTF.

Concerning this clonotype: This may be a read error, as it is one base from a much larger clone. The chain recombines TRBV4-3 with TRBJ2-7; the match to TRBD2 covers 7 bases. The junction had 8 bases not matched to a gene; V was cut back by 0 bases and J by 0 bases. Germline V gene sequence: CDR1 LGHNA, CDR2 YSLEER. The CDR3 length is 17 residues. The CDR3 DNA reads TGCGCCAGCAGCCAAGACCTAGCGGCAACCGGCTCCTACGAGCAGTACTTC. Its translation is CASSQDLAATGSYEQYF.

V is TRBV12-3 or TRBV12-4 and J is TRBJ1-6; D gene ambiguous. The CDR3 is 14 residues long. V gave up 5 bases and J gave up 9 bases, with 14 bases separating them. In DNA, the CDR3 is TGTGCCAGCAGTGCCGGGTCCCCGGCTTCACCCCTCCACTTT. This gives the protein CASSAGSPASPLHF.

This clonotype came up many times. The J gene is TRBJ1-5, the V gene TRBV28, with TRBD1 matching 7 bases. This CDR3 region has 14 residues. Germline lookup yields CDR1 MDHEN and CDR2 SYDVKM. Trimming at V came to 5 bases and at J to 8 bases, leaving 9 bases not matched to a gene. The DNA of the CDR3 is TGTGCCAGCAGTGCCAGGGGGTACAACGAGCCCCAGCATTTT. Protein: CASSARGYNEPQHF.

This clonotype was recorded a few times. The rearrangement links TRBV20-1 to TRBJ2-5, with D maybe TRBD2 (6 bases). Germline CDR1 is DFQATT and CDR2 is SNEGSKA (reference sequence). Trimming shortened V by 3 bases and J by 4 bases, and 12 bases separated the two germline ends. The CDR3 is 13 amino acids. This CDR3 is CSARGGIGETQYF. The CDR3 bases are TGCAGTGCTAGGGGCGGGATTGGAGAGACCCAGTACTTC.

This clonotype was seen a few times. The rearrangement links TRBV9 to TRBJ2-2, with unresolved D. Per the germline V gene, CDR1 is SGDLS and CDR2 is YYNGEE. The germline V and J ends were trimmed by 1 base and 1 base, with 11 bases remaining between them. CDR3 length: 16 residues. The CDR3 spells CASSVIPSGNTGELFF. CDR3 in DNA: TGTGCCAGCAGCGTAATCCCCTCAGGGAACACCGGGGAGCTGTTTTTT.

This rearrangement joins TRBV12-3 or TRBV12-4 to TRBJ1-2; D might be TRBD1 (6 bases). V lost 1 base and J 7 bases, leaving 13 bases between the germline ends. The CDR3 is made up of 14 amino acids. As DNA, the CDR3 is TGTGCCAGCAGTTTAGAATATACAGGGACTGGCTACACCTTC. Protein: CASSLEYTGTGYTF.

The rearrangement joins TRBV5-1 to TRBJ2-3; TRBD1 or TRBD2 may be the D gene (5 bases each). The CDR3 runs 16 residues. The germline V and J ends were trimmed by 3 bases and 2 bases, with 16 bases remaining between them. Germline CDR1 and CDR2: SGHRS and YFSETQ. The CDR3 sequence: CASSSGRSRFTDTQYF. CDR3 DNA sequence: TGCGCCAGCAGCTCGGGGCGATCCCGTTTCACAGATACGCAGTATTTT.

The chain carries TRBV25-1 and TRBJ1-2; 8 positions agree with TRBD1. Unmatched junction bases numbered 7, after V lost 6 bases and J lost 7 bases. The CDR3 is made up of 13 amino acids. CDR1 is MGHDK, CDR2 SYGVNS, per germline. As DNA, the CDR3 is TGTGCCAGCAGCCCTCAGGGGGCGATTGGCTACACCTTC. Its protein is CASSPQGAIGYTF.

This clonotype was seen a few times. The chain has TRBV20-1 and TRBJ2-2; D gene uncertain. The V end was cut by 3 bases, the J end by 5 bases, with 13 bases between. The germline V gene has CDR1 DFQATT and CDR2 SNEGSKA (reference sequence). This CDR3 has 14 amino acids. The CDR3 spells CSASLLRLTGELFF. The CDR3 nucleotides are TGCAGTGCTAGTTTACTAAGGTTAACCGGGGAGCTGTTTTTT.

This clonotype has a handful of counts. The chain combines TRBV7-2 with TRBJ2-2; D unclear. V lost 3 bases to trimming and J lost 1 base, with 6 bases between them. This CDR3 spans 14 amino acids. CDR1 and CDR2 (germline): SGHTA, FQGNSA. The CDR3 region has the DNA TGTGCCAGCAGCTTCAACTGGAACACCGGGGAGCTGTTTTTT. Translating it yields CASSFNWNTGELFF.

This clonotype came up many times. V gene TRBV6-5 combines with J gene TRBJ1-1; no firm D call. Germline loops: CDR1 MNHEY, CDR2 SVGAGI. The CDR3 extends over 13 amino acids. V shed 2 bases and J shed 3 bases, with 7 bases lying between them. In nucleotides, the CDR3 is TGTGCCAGCAGTTACGCGGGTTACACTGAAGCTTTCTTT. Amino acid sequence: CASSYAGYTEAFF.

This sequence joins TRBV29-1 and TRBJ2-1; no clear D. Per the germline V gene, CDR1 is SQVTM and CDR2 is ANQGSEA. V was cut by 4 bases and J by 0 bases, with 13 bases left in between. The CDR3 sequence is 15 residues long. As DNA, the CDR3 is TGCAGCGTTGGAATGGGCCCGAGCTCCTACAATGAGCAGTTCTTC. Translating gives CSVGMGPSSYNEQFF.

At least ten counts were recorded for this clonotype. The rearrangement uses TRBV5-1 and TRBJ2-3, with no clear D. V was clipped by 0 bases and J by 6 bases, with 8 bases between them. CDR1 is SGHRS and CDR2 is YFSETQ in the germline V gene. There are 13 residues in the CDR3. This CDR3 reads CASSLELSDTQYF. The DNA for the CDR3 is TGCGCCAGCAGCTTGGAACTGAGCGATACGCAGTATTTT.

This chain connects TRBV3-1 to TRBJ1-5, with D possibly matching TRBD1 (5 bases). CDR1 is LGHDT and CDR2 is YNNKEL in the germline V gene (reference sequence). With 1 base removed from V and 2 bases from J, the gap between germline ends came to 9 bases. This CDR3 contains 15 residues. CDR3 DNA: TGTGCCAGCAGCCAAGCAGGGTTCGGCAATCAGCCCCAGCATTTT. Residues: CASSQAGFGNQPQHF.

This clonotype was found many times. This rearrangement joins TRBV5-1 to TRBJ1-2; D uncertain. V was trimmed by 0 bases and J by 2 bases, leaving 11 bases between them. CDR1 and CDR2 from the germline V gene are SGHRS and YFSETQ. CDR3 length: 15 residues. The CDR3 DNA sequence: TGCGCCAGCAGCTTGGCCAATATTGGAAACTATGGCTACACCTTC. It codes for CASSLANIGNYGYTF.

There are a few counts of this clonotype. This chain joins TRBV7-9 and TRBJ2-7; no reliable D call. Trimming stripped 3 bases from V and 1 base from J, with 13 bases between. The CDR3 runs 15 residues. CDR1 and CDR2 from the germline V gene are SEHNR and FQNEAQ (reference sequence). The CDR3 here is CASSFRYGKSYEQYF. The DNA for the CDR3 is TGTGCCAGCAGCTTTCGGTATGGGAAGTCCTACGAGCAGTACTTC.